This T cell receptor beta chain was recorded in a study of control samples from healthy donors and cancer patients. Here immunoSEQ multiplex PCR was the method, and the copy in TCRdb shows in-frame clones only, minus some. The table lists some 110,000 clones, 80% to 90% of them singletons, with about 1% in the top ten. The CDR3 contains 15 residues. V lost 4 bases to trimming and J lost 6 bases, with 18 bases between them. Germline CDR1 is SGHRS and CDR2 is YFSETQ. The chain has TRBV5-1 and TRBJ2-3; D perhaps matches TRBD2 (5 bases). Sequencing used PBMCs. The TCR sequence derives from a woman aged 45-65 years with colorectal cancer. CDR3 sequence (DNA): TGCGCCAGCAGCCCCCCTGAGTGGGGAGATGATACGCAGTATTTT. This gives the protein CASSPPEWGDDTQYF.